Listed below are T cell receptor beta chains from one sample, sequenced in a study of identical twins. One entry per CDR3 protein, called by TCRdb with MiXCR from the 5' RACE reads. Of approximately 410,000 distinct CDR3 sequences listed, around a sixth were seen once; the top ten hold 12%. Source material: naive T cells sorted from blood. The receptors originated from a man aged 50-60 years in good health. CDR3s include the opening cysteine and the closing phenylalanine or tryptophan. The D gene is left open where the match is weak. Some rows mark clone size as missing; the rest say once, few, many or name a class of expanded clone.

clone_size,v_call,d_call,j_call,cdr3_nt,cdr3_aa
many,TRBV29-1,-,TRBJ1-1,TGCAGCGTTGTTGGTGGGAACACTGAAGCTTTCTTT,CSVVGGNTEAFF
-,TRBV6-2/TRBV6-3,-,TRBJ2-5,TGTGCCAGCAGTTCCACGACTAGTTGGGGGGAGACCCAGTACTTC,CASSSTTSWGETQYF
-,TRBV11-2,TRBD1,TRBJ2-7,TGTGCCAGCAGCTTCGTCCGGGACAGTCTCAACTACGAGCAGTACTTC,CASSFVRDSLNYEQYF
many,TRBV24-1,-,TRBJ2-3,TGTGCCACCAGTGACTTCACAGATACGCAGTATTTT,CATSDFTDTQYF
many,TRBV7-2,TRBD1,TRBJ2-2,TGTGCCAGCAGTCCCGACAGGGTAAAATCCGGGGAGCTGTTTTTT,CASSPDRVKSGELFF
many,TRBV7-6,TRBD2,TRBJ2-7,TGTGCCAGCAGCTTAACCTATAGCGGGGGCCCCTACGAGCAGTACTTC,CASSLTYSGGPYEQYF
once,TRBV3-1,TRBD2,TRBJ2-7,TGTGCCAGCAGCCAAACATCGAGCGGGAGCTCCCGGGAGCAGTACTTC,CASSQTSSGSSREQYF
-,TRBV29-1,-,TRBJ2-7,TGCAGCGTTGCTCAGGGGCTGGGAGCCTACGAGCAGTACTTC,CSVAQGLGAYEQYF
few,TRBV2,TRBD1,TRBJ2-7,TGTGCCAGCAGTGACTGGGCAGGGGGCAACGAGCAGTACTTC,CASSDWAGGNEQYF
-,TRBV4-3,TRBD2,TRBJ2-1,TGCGCCAGCAGCCAAGAGCTAGCGGGTCAAAGCTCCTACAATGAGCAGTTCTTC,CASSQELAGQSSYNEQFF
few,TRBV25-1,-,TRBJ1-2,TGTGCCGCCTCAGATAGGGCGTTCTATGGCTACACCTTC,CAASDRAFYGYTF
few,TRBV7-2,-,TRBJ1-3,TGTGCCAGCAGCCCCCGGACAGCCAGCTCTGGAAACACCATATATTTT,CASSPRTASSGNTIYF
few,TRBV2,TRBD1,TRBJ2-7,TGTGCCAGCAGTGAGACAGGGGTTTTCTACGAGCAGTACTTC,CASSETGVFYEQYF
few,TRBV20-1,-,TRBJ2-2,TGCAGTGCCTCCCAGAGCGGTCGGGTCGGGGAGCTGTTTTTT,CSASQSGRVGELFF
-,TRBV20-1,TRBD2,TRBJ2-5,TGCAGTGCTAGAGCGGGACTAGCGGGGGGTGCTTCCCAAGAGACCCAGTACTTC,CSARAGLAGGASQETQYF
-,TRBV7-2,-,TRBJ2-1,TGTGCCAGCAGCGGCCAAGGGTCGCCCTGGGACAATGAGCAGTTCTTC,CASSGQGSPWDNEQFF
-,TRBV6-2/TRBV6-3,-,TRBJ2-1,TGTGCCAGCAGTAGTACGTCCCAAGAGCAGTTCTTC,CASSSTSQEQFF
-,TRBV9,-,TRBJ2-5,TGTGCCAGCAGCGTAGAACCGGGGGGCTGGGAGACCCAGTACTTC,CASSVEPGGWETQYF
few,TRBV10-3,-,TRBJ2-5,TGTGCCATCAGTGAGGCAGGGAGTCCCCAAGAGACCCAGTACTTC,CAISEAGSPQETQYF
-,TRBV20-1,-,TRBJ2-1,TGCAGTGCTAGAAAGAGGGGTCTAGGCTCTTACAATGAGCAGTTCTTC,CSARKRGLGSYNEQFF
many,TRBV6-6,TRBD1,TRBJ1-5,TGTGCCAGCAGTAAGACAGGGAATCAGCCCCAGCATTTT,CASSKTGNQPQHF
-,TRBV6-2/TRBV6-3,-,TRBJ1-5,TGTGCCAGCGGGCTCGGACAGTTTTATAGCAATCAGCCCCAGCATTTT,CASGLGQFYSNQPQHF
few,TRBV15,-,TRBJ1-5,TGTGCCACCAGCAGAGTTCCCGTAGGCAATCAGCCCCAGCATTTT,CATSRVPVGNQPQHF
-,TRBV7-9,TRBD2,TRBJ2-3,TGTGCCAGCAGCCGACTAGCGGGAGGGAGCACAGATACGCAGTATTTT,CASSRLAGGSTDTQYF
few,TRBV7-2,-,TRBJ1-2,TGTGCCAGCGGGTATGGGGTCTATGGCTACACCTTC,CASGYGVYGYTF
-,TRBV20-1,TRBD2,TRBJ2-6,TGCAGTGCTGGCGGTTTGGGCGGGAGAGCCTTCTCTGGGGCCAACGTCCTGACTTTC,CSAGGLGGRAFSGANVLTF
-,TRBV12-3/TRBV12-4,TRBD2,TRBJ2-5,TGTGCCAGCAGTCTCCAAGCGGGGAAAGAGACCCAGTACTTC,CASSLQAGKETQYF
many,TRBV5-1,TRBD2,TRBJ2-7,TGCGCCAGCAGCCCCGGGAGGGCCTCCAACGAGCAGTACTTC,CASSPGRASNEQYF
-,TRBV6-1,-,TRBJ2-2,TGTGCCAGCAGAAAGGCCCTTACGGGCGGGGAGCTGTTTTTT,CASRKALTGGELFF
many,TRBV7-2,-,TRBJ2-1,TGTGCCAGCAGCACCTACTCCTACAATGAGCAGTTCTTC,CASSTYSYNEQFF
many,TRBV19,-,TRBJ1-1,TGTGCCAGTAGTATCGTAGGTGGGAACACTGAAGCTTTCTTT,CASSIVGGNTEAFF
many,TRBV6-5,-,TRBJ2-3,TGTGCCAGCAGTTACACCCGGAGGACAGATACGCAGTATTTT,CASSYTRRTDTQYF
-,TRBV10-1,-,TRBJ2-3,TGCGCCAGCAGTGAGCCTCGGGACAACACAGATACGCAGTATTTT,CASSEPRDNTDTQYF
many,TRBV6-5,-,TRBJ2-1,TGTGCCAGCAGTTACCTAGGGGGAGGCTATCATGAGCAGTTCTTC,CASSYLGGGYHEQFF
many,TRBV27,TRBD1,TRBJ2-7,TGTGCCAGCAGTTTGAAATGGACAGGGGTGTCGTACGAGCAGTACTTC,CASSLKWTGVSYEQYF
many,TRBV5-1,TRBD1,TRBJ1-6,TGCGCCAGCAGCTCGGGACAGAGTAATTCACCCCTCCACTTT,CASSSGQSNSPLHF
-,TRBV7-2,-,TRBJ2-1,TGTGCCAGCAGTTACATTCACAGGGAGCAGTTCTTC,CASSYIHREQFF
-,TRBV20-1,TRBD1,TRBJ2-7,TGCAGTGCTAGAGATGCGGACAGGGGGTTACCCTACGAGCAGTACTTC,CSARDADRGLPYEQYF
-,TRBV29-1,TRBD1,TRBJ2-5,TGCAGCGCCACCGGGACAGTTAAGTACCAAGAGACCCAGTACTTC,CSATGTVKYQETQYF
many,TRBV4-3,-,TRBJ2-1,TGCGCCAGCAGCCTTTCCGGGACATCCTACAATGAGCAGTTCTTC,CASSLSGTSYNEQFF
many,TRBV5-1,-,TRBJ2-1,TGCGCCAGCAAGGGCGGGGCCGCCAGCTCCTACAATGAGCAGTTCTTC,CASKGGAASSYNEQFF
few,TRBV30,-,TRBJ1-1,TGTGCCTGGAGTACGGGAGGGAGGACTGAAGCTTTCTTT,CAWSTGGRTEAFF
-,TRBV11-2,-,TRBJ2-1,TGTGCCAGCAGCTTATTACGACTACCCTCCTACAATGAGCAGTTCTTC,CASSLLRLPSYNEQFF